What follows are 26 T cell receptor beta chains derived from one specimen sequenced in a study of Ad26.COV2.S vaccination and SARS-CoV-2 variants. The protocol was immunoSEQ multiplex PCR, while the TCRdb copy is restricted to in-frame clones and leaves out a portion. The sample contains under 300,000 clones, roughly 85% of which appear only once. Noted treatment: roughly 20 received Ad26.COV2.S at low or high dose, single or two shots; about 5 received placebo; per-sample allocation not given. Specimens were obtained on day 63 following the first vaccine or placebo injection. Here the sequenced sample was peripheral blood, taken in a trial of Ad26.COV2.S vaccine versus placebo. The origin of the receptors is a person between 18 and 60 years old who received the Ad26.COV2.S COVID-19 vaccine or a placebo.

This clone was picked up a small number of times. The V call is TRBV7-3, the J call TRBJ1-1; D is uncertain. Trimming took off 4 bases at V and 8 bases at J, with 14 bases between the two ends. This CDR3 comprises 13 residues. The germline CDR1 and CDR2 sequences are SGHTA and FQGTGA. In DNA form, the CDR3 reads TGTGCCAGCAGCTCTGAGTGGTTAAGCGAAGCTTTCTTT. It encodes CASSSEWLSEAFF.

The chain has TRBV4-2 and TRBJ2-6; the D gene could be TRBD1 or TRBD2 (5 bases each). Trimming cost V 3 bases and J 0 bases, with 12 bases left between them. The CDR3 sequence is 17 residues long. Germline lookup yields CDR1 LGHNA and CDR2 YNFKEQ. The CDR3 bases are TGTGCCAGCAGCCAGGGGACGGTAGACTCTGGGGCCAACGTCCTGACTTTC. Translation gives CASSQGTVDSGANVLTF.

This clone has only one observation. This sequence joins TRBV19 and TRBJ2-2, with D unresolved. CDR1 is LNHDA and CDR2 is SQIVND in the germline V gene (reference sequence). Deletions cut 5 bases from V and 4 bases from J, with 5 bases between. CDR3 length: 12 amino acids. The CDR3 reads CASSPGTGELFF. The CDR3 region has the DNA TGTGCCAGTAGTCCAGGCACCGGGGAGCTGTTTTTT.

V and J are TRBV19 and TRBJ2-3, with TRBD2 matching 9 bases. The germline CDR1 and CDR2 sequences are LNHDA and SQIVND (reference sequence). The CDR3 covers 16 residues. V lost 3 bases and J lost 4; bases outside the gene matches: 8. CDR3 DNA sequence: TGTGCCAGTAGTATTTGGGGCGGGAGGGCCCCAGATACGCAGTATTTT. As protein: CASSIWGGRAPDTQYF.

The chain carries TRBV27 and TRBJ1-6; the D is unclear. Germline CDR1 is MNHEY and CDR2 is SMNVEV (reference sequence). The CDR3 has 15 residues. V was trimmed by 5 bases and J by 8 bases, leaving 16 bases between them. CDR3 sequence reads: CASSLKPGKHSPLHF. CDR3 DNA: TGTGCCAGCAGTCTCAAACCGGGGAAACATTCACCCCTCCACTTT.

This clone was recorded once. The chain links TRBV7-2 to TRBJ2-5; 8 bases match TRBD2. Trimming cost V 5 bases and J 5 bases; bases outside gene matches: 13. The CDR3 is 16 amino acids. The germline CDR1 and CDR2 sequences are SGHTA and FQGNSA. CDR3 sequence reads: CASSANRLARGETQYF. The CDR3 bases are TGTGCCAGCAGCGCAAACCGACTAGCGAGAGGGGAGACCCAGTACTTC.

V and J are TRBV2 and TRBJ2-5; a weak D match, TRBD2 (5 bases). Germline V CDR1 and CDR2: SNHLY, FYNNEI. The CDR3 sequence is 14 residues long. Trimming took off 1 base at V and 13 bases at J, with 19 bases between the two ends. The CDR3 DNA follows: TGTGCCAGCAGTGAAGGGACCGCGCACGGGGTCTTGTACTTC. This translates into CASSEGTAHGVLYF. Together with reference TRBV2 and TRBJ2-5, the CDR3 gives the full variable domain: EPEVTQTPSHQVTQMGQEVILRCVPISNHLYFYWYRQILGQKVEFLVSFYNNEISEKSEIFDDQFSVERPDGSNFTLKIRSTKLEDSAMYFCASSEGTAHGVLYFGPGTRLLVL.

The CDR3 nucleotides are TGTGCCAGTAGACGTCTCGGCAGCTACGAGCAGTACTTC. Its translation: CASRRLGSYEQYF. The chain carries TRBV19 and TRBJ2-7, with unresolved D. Per germline, CDR1 LNHDA and CDR2 SQIVND (reference sequence). The V gene lost 6 bases and the J gene lost 3 bases, with 12 bases spanning the gap. This CDR3 spans 13 amino acids.

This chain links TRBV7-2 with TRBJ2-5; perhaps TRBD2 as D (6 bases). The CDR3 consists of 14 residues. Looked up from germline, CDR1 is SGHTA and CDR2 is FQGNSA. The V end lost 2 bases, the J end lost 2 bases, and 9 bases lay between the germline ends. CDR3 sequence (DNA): TGTGCCAGCAGCTTAATCCGGGAGCAAGAGACCCAGTACTTC. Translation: CASSLIREQETQYF.

Here the CDR3 DNA reads TGTGCCAGCAGCGGCCCGCGGACAGGGAACTACGAGCAGTACTTC. The encoded protein is CASSGPRTGNYEQYF. The chain has TRBV5-4 and TRBJ2-7; 8 positions match TRBD1. V lost 4 bases and J lost 3; bases outside the gene matches: 9. CDR3 length: 15 amino acids. Germline V CDR1 and CDR2: SGHNT, YYREEE (reference sequence). The full variable domain, completed using reference TRBV5-4 and TRBJ2-7, is ETGVTQSPTHLIKTRGQQVTLRCSSQSGHNTVSWYQQALGQGPQFIFQYYREEENGRGNFPPRFSGLQFPNYSSELNVNALELDDSALYLCASSGPRTGNYEQYFGPGTRLTVT.

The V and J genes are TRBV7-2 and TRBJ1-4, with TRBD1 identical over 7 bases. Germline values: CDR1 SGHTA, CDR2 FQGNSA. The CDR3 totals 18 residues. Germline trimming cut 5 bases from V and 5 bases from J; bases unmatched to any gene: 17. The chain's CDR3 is CASSPRSTGVMPNEKLFF. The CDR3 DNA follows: TGTGCCAGCAGCCCGAGATCAACAGGGGTCATGCCCAATGAAAAACTGTTTTTT.

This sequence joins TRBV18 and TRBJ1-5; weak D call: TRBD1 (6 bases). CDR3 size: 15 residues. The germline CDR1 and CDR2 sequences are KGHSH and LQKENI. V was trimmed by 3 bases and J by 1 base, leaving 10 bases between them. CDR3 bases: TGTGCCAGCTCACCGAAGGGGGAGAGCAATCAGCCCCAGCATTTT. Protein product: CASSPKGESNQPQHF.

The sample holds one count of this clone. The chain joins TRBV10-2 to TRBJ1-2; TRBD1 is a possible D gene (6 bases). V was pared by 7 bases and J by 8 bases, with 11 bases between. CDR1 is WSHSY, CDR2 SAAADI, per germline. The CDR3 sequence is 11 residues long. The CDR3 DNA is TGCGCCAGCACCCAGGGGCGCGGCTACACCTTC. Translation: CASTQGRGYTF.

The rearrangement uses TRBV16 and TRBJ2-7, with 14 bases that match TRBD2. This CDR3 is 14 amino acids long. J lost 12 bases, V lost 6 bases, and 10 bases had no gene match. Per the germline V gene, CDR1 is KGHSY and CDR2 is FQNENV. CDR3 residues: CASRRGLAGAFWYV. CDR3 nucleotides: TGTGCCAGCAGAAGGGGACTAGCGGGAGCCTTCTGGTACGTC.

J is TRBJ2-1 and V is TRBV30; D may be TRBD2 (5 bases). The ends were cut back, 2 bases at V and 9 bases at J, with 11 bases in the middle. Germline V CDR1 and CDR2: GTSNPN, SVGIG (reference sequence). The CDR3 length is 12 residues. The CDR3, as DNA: TGTGCCTGGAGTTTTGGAGGTCCTGAGCAGTTCTTC. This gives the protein CAWSFGGPEQFF.

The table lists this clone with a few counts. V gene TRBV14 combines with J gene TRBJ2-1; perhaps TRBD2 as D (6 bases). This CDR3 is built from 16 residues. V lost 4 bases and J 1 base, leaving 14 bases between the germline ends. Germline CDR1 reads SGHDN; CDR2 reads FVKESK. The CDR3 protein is CASSPLGAGSYNEQFF. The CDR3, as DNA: TGTGCCAGCAGCCCCCTAGGGGCGGGATCCTACAATGAGCAGTTCTTC.

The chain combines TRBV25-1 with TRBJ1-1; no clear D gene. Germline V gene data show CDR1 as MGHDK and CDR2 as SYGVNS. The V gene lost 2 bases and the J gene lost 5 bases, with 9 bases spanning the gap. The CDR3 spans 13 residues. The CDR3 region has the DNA TGTGCCAGCAGTGAAGTAGGGCGGACTGAAGCTTTCTTT. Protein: CASSEVGRTEAFF.

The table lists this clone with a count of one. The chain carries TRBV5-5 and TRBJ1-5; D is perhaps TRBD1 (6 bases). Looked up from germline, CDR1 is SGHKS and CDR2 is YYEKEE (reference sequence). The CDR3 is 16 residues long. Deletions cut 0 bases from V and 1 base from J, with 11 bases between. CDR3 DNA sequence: TGTGCCAGCAGCTTGGCCGCAGGGGCCAGCAATCAGCCCCAGCATTTT. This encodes CASSLAAGASNQPQHF.

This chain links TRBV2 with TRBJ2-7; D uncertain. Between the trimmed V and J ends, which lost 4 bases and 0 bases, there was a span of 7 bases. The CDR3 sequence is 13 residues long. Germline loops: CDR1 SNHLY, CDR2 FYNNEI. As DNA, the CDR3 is TGTGCCAGCAGTGGGGCACTCTCCTACGAGCAGTACTTC. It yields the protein CASSGALSYEQYF. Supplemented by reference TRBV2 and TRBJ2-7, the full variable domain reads EPEVTQTPSHQVTQMGQEVILRCVPISNHLYFYWYRQILGQKVEFLVSFYNNEISEKSEIFDDQFSVERPDGSNFTLKIRSTKLEDSAMYFCASSGALSYEQYFGPGTRLTVT.

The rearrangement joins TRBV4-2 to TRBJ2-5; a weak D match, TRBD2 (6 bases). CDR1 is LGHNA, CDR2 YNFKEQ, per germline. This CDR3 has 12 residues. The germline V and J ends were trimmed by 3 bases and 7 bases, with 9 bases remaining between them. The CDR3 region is CASSQEGPTQYF. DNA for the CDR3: TGTGCCAGCAGCCAGGAGGGCCCGACCCAGTACTTC.

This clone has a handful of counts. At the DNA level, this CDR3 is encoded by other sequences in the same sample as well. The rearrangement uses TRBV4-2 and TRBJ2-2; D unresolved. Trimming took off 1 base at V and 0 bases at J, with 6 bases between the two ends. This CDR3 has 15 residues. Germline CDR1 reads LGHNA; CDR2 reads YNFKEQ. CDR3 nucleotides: TGTGCCAGCAGCCAAGCGGGCGCGAACACCGGGGAGCTGTTTTTT. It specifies CASSQAGANTGELFF.

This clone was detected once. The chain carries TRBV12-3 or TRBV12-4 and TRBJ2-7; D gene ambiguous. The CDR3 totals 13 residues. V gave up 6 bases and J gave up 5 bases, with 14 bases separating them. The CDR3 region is CASSHGFGHEQYF. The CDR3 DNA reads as TGTGCCAGCAGCCACGGCTTCGGGCACGAGCAGTACTTC.

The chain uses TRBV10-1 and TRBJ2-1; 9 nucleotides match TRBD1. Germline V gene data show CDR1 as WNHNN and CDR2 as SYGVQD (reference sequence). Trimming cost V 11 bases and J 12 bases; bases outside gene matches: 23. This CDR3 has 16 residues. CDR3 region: CAGTKKQGAIGHGQFF. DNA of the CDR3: TGCGCCGGAACTAAAAAACAGGGGGCTATTGGTCATGGGCAGTTCTTC.

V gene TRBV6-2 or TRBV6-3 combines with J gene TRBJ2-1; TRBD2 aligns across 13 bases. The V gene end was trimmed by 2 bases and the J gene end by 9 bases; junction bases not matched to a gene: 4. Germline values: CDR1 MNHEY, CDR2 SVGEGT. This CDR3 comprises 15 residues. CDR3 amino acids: CASSYHGLAGVEQFF. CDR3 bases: TGTGCCAGCAGTTACCACGGACTAGCGGGGGTTGAGCAGTTCTTC.

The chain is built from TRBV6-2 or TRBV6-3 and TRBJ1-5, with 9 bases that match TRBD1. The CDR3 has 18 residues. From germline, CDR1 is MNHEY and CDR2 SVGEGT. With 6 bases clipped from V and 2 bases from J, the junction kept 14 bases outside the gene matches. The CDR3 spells CASSSLRDRARGNQPQHF. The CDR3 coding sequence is TGTGCCAGCAGCAGTCTCCGGGACAGGGCTCGGGGCAATCAGCCCCAGCATTTT.

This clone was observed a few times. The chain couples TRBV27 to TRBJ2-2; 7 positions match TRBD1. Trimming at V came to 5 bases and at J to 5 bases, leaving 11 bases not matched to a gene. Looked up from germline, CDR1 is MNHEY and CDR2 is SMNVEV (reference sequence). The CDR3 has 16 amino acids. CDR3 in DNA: TGTGCCAGCAGTCCCAACCGGGACAGTCTAACCGGGGAGCTGTTTTTT. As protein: CASSPNRDSLTGELFF.